A single sample is the source of the 10 T cell receptor beta chains below, sequenced in a study of spatial heterogeneity in lung cancer. The study, taken as a whole, reports: Expanded alpha and beta TCR counts within tumors tracked tumor mutation counts.

In TCRdb, the 5' RACE reads were re-called with MiXCR into one record per CDR3 protein. The table shows fewer than 20,000 distinct CDR3 sequences, with 7% to 8% occurring only once. The antigens of these receptors remain unknown. Time point meaning: sample taken at primary tumor resection. Sequenced here: lung tumor tissue, sampled at surgery. The source is a female donor with early-stage non-small cell lung cancer.

This clonotype was seen many times. This sequence joins TRBV20-1 and TRBJ2-3; the D gene is possibly TRBD2 (6 bases). Germline CDR1 reads DFQATT; CDR2 reads SNEGSKA (reference sequence). This CDR3 is 14 amino acids long. With 1 base removed from V and 4 bases from J, the gap between germline ends came to 12 bases. CDR3 loop: CSARVGGNADTQYF. Written as DNA, the CDR3 is TGCAGTGCTAGAGTTGGAGGGAACGCAGATACGCAGTATTTT.

This chain uses TRBV4-1 with TRBJ1-3; D is undetermined. V lost 1 base and J 7 bases, leaving 20 bases between the germline ends. The CDR3 spans 17 residues. Germline lookup yields CDR1 MGHRA and CDR2 YSYEKL. CDR3 nucleotides: TGCGCCAGCAGCCAAGGACCCCTCGGAGAATTGGTGAACACCATATATTTT. It specifies CASSQGPLGELVNTIYF.

Comment on this clonotype: Being one base from a much bigger clone, this may be a read error. For the CDR3, the DNA is TGCGCCAGCAGCCCCGGAGCGGGGGGCTCCCACGAGCAGTACTTC. This translates into CASSPGAGGSHEQYF. The chain has TRBV5-1 and TRBJ2-7; 9 bases agree with TRBD2. The CDR3 is 15 amino acids. CDR1 and CDR2 from the germline V gene are SGHRS and YFSETQ. Complete variable domain (other parts from reference TRBV5-1 and TRBJ2-7): KAGVTQTPRYLIKTRGQQVTLSCSPISGHRSVSWYQQTPGQGLQFLFEYFSETQRNKGNFPGRFSGRQFSNSRSEMNVSTLELGDSALYLCASSPGAGGSHEQYFGPGTRLTVT.

Ten or more counts support this clonotype. The chain is built from TRBV9 and TRBJ2-3; 7 bases line up with TRBD2. The CDR3 has 18 residues. After removal of 6 bases from V and 1 base from J, the junction contained 17 bases not matched to a gene. Germline-derived CDR1 and CDR2 are SGDLS and YYNGEE. The CDR3 spells CASTPPRESGDGTDTQYF. In DNA form, the CDR3 reads TGTGCCAGCACCCCCCCGCGGGAGAGCGGTGATGGCACAGATACGCAGTATTTT.

This clonotype ranks as medium-sized (0.01 to 0.1%). The V call is TRBV20-1, the J call TRBJ2-7, with TRBD1 matching 9 bases. The germline CDR1 and CDR2 sequences are DFQATT and SNEGSKA (reference sequence). The ends lost 2 bases at V and 6 bases at J; junction bases unmatched: 2. There are 12 residues in the CDR3. CDR3 bases: TGCAGTGCTAGACTGACAGGGGGCGAGCAGTACTTC. It codes for CSARLTGGEQYF.

In regard to this clonotype: One junction end does not reproduce the germline sequence, and a read error may be involved. V and J are TRBV7-2 and TRBJ1-1; D unclear. Per germline, CDR1 SGHTA and CDR2 FQGNSA. This CDR3 has 14 residues. The CDR3, as DNA: TGTGTCAGCAGCCCCGGACCCCTGAACACTGAAGCTTTCTTT. This encodes CVSSPGPLNTEAFF.

This clonotype was recorded at least ten times. V is TRBV19 and J is TRBJ1-5; TRBD1 matches at 8 bases. The V gene end was trimmed by 6 bases and the J gene end by 5 bases; junction bases not matched to a gene: 3. This CDR3 region has 13 residues. Germline V gives CDR1 LNHDA, CDR2 SQIVND (reference sequence). As DNA, the CDR3 is TGTGCCAGTAGCGAACAGGGGGATCAGCCCCAGCATTTT. Its protein is CASSEQGDQPQHF.

This clonotype was picked up a small number of times. The DNA of the CDR3 is TGTGCCAGCAATAGGTTTGGGACAATGTCTTTGAACACTGAAGCTTTCTTT. Translating it yields CASNRFGTMSLNTEAFF. The genes are TRBV6-5 and TRBJ1-1; possibly TRBD1 for D (6 bases). V lost 7 bases and J lost 0, with 21 bases in between. The CDR3 is 17 residues long. Germline V gene data show CDR1 as MNHEY and CDR2 as SVGAGI.

This clonotype turned up a few times. This rearrangement joins TRBV5-1 to TRBJ2-7; 8 bases agree with TRBD1. J lost 4 bases, V lost 0 bases, and 3 bases had no gene match. There are 14 residues in the CDR3. Germline assignment: CDR1 SGHRS and CDR2 YFSETQ. CDR3 region: CASSLAGGEYEQYF. CDR3 nucleotide sequence: TGCGCCAGCAGCTTGGCAGGGGGCGAGTACGAGCAGTACTTC.

The rearrangement links TRBV10-3 to TRBJ2-7, with TRBD1 matching 8 bases. Trimming removed 10 bases from V and 2 bases from J; junction bases left unmatched: 7. The CDR3 consists of 13 residues. Per the germline V gene, CDR1 is ENHRY and CDR2 is SYGVKD. The CDR3 DNA reads TGTGCCACCCAGGACAGGGCCACCTACGAGCAGTACTTC. Residues: CATQDRATYEQYF.